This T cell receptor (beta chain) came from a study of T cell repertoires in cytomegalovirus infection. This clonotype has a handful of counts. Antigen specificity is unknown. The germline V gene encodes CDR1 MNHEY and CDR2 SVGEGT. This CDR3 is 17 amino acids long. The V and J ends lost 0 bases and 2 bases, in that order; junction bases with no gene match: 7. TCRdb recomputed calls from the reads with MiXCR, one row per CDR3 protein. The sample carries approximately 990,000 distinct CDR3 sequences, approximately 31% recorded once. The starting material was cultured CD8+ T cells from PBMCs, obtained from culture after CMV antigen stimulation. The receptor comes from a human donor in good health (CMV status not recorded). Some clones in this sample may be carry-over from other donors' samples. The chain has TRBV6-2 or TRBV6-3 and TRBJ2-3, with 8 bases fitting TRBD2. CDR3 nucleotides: TGTGCCAGCAGTTACTCGAATGGACTAGCCTCCACAGATACGCAGTATTTT. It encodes CASSYSNGLASTDTQYF.